This entry describes one T cell receptor (beta chain). Its antigen remains unidentified. Within one base of it there is no much larger clone, and no base qualities were kept. The data were obtained in a study of beta chain features in type 1 diabetes (dated by TCRdb to about 2018). General notes on the study: Mean age, gender distribution, total cell number and subset yield were not different between patients and healthy donors. A total of roughly 100 million sorted cells were examined across all samples, and the number of cells per subset was strongly correlated with RNA yield. The study compared the TCRB repertoires of sorted circulating CD4+ T cell subsets in recently diagnosed type 1 diabetes patients with those in matched healthy donors. Whereas all 28 donors provided naive and central memory subsets, regulatory and stem cell-like memory subsets were isolated from just 8 patients and roughly 8 healthy donors.

Trimming at the junction amounts to 3 bases on V and 5 bases on J, and the germline ends lie 5 bases apart. The CDR3 spans 12 residues, from the cysteine through the phenylalanine. Only the CDR3 part of the read is kept: 36 bases, read in frame from the first base. In the germline V gene, CDR1 corresponds to SGHVS and CDR2 to FQNEAQ. Here is what the overall study found, with its caveats: A moderate but significant shortening of TCRB CDR3 length was observed in type 1 diabetes patients in all four CD4+ subsets. Only small numbers of individuals were included in the HLA sub-analyses, which left unresolved whether HLA type had any influence on TCRB rearrangement. Fewer insertions and more nucleotide deletions at VDJ recombination sites were observed in patients with type 1 diabetes, implying thymic rearrangement abnormalities. Sequencing cDNA rather than genomic DNA could over-represent highly expressing activated cells, although activation and CD3 levels did not differ between groups. The naive, central memory and regulatory TCRB repertoires appeared to resemble one another more closely among patients than among healthy donors. Shorter templates might be favored by PCR, yet because patient and control samples were amplified and corrected together, any such skew would affect both groups equally.

Each donor gave one peripheral blood draw, approximately 120 mL on average, collected into heparinised tubes. A BD FACSAria II was used to sort naive, central memory, regulatory and stem cell-like memory CD4+ T cells with a panel that included CD45RO, CCR7, CD25, CD127, CD95 and CD27. All sorted populations exceeded 95% purity. PBMCs were separated immediately by Lymphoprep density gradient centrifugation and were stained directly, without being cultured. Samples were stained and sorted in pairs, with one healthy donor and one patient per experiment, so that batch effects were minimized. The entire isolated RNA was reverse transcribed using the High Capacity cDNA Reverse Transcription Kit, and thus expressed TCRB transcripts were sequenced. Deep immunoSEQ sequencing was applied to naive, central memory and regulatory T cell samples, giving an average of approximately 3.8 million total reads per sample. Sorted cells were lysed in RLT buffer and RNA was extracted with DNase-treated RNeasy Micro or Mini kits, depending on cell number. Each cell subset was processed on its own to prevent cross-contamination, while patient and healthy donor samples were processed together. Using the immunoSEQ multiplex PCR, TCRB sequences were amplified from cDNA into 87-bp fragments spanning the CDR3 region. Sequencing of the amplicons was performed on the Illumina HiSeq platform. The source study handled its data this way. Synthetic template baselines were used to correct PCR bias computationally, reads within Hamming distance 2 were collapsed, and singletons that could not be merged were discarded. Reads were aligned against IMGT so that V, D and J genes, CDR3 length and insertions or deletions at six rearrangement sites could be assigned. Within each subset, clonotype counts were normalized to the number of sorted cells before true diversity and Gini coefficients were calculated with the tcR R package. The overlap coefficient, calculated on TCRB nucleotide sequences, was used to quantify repertoire sharing. As a proxy for the pre-selection repertoire, out-of-frame TCRB sequences from naive cells were analyzed. TCRdb obtained this table from immuneACCESS and retained in-frame rearrangements with V and J assigned. These tables miss some clones; where compared with another copy, unresolved V genes account for less than half of the shortfall, and the remainder is unexplained. The V and J calls and the clone size are those of that table, but D and trimming were determined from the DNA. The sample yields about 740,000 clones; 13% were counted once. The biggest ten clones account for 0.02% to 0.025% of the sample.

The rearrangement joined TRBV7-8 to TRBJ1-5; the D gene cannot be resolved reliably. This sequence was found in a man aged 18 to 30 with type 1 diabetes. The sequencing sample was made of naive CD4+ T cells from blood. Read against the paper, the sample's cell subset or site label means: true naive CD4+ T cells. The CDR3 is CASSFSHQPQHF. The DNA reads as follows: TGTGCCAGCAGCTTTTCCCATCAGCCCCAGCATTTT.